Below, 13 T cell receptor beta chains from the same sample are listed, as sequenced in a study of T-cell memory formation after mild COVID-19. TCRdb reprocessed the 5' RACE reads via MiXCR and lists one record per CDR3 protein. The sample holds approximately 100,000 distinct CDR3 sequences, about 15% seen once. The sample comprised PBMCs or a T cell subset sorted from them (not recorded which). These receptor sequences come from an adult woman who had mild COVID-19 (a few samples of this study predate the infection). Cell type and time point are not known.

The genes are TRBV11-1 and TRBJ2-7; 7 positions agree with TRBD1. V dropped 1 base and J dropped 3; count of bases not matched to a gene: 3. This CDR3 has 14 amino acids. Germline CDR1 SGHAT, CDR2 FQDESV (reference sequence). Here the CDR3 reads CASSLGTGNYEQYF. The CDR3 DNA follows: TGTGCCAGCAGCTTAGGGACAGGCAACTACGAGCAGTACTTC. Using reference TRBV11-1 and TRBJ2-7 for the parts outside the CDR3, the full variable domain is EAEVAQSPRYKITEKSQAVAFWCDPISGHATLYWYRQILGQGPELLVQFQDESVVDDSQLPKDRFSAERLKGVDSTLKIQPAELGDSAMYLCASSLGTGNYEQYFGPGTRLTVT.

The chain recombines TRBV24-1 with TRBJ2-7; D unresolved. Trimming pared 4 bases from V and 6 bases from J, leaving 12 bases between. Looked up from germline, CDR1 is KGHDR and CDR2 is SFDVKD. The CDR3 runs to 13 residues. The CDR3 nucleotides are TGTGCCACCAGTGAGGCGCAGAGGCTCGAGCAGTACTTC. It yields the protein CATSEAQRLEQYF.

The chain couples TRBV7-8 to TRBJ2-6; no definite D call. Germline V lookup: CDR1 SGHVS, CDR2 FQNEAQ. This CDR3 region has 14 residues. The ends were cut back, 5 bases at V and 2 bases at J, with 7 bases in the middle. CDR3 in amino acids: CASSVGTGANVLTF. DNA for the CDR3: TGTGCCAGCAGCGTGGGGACTGGGGCCAACGTCCTGACTTTC.

This clonotype was detected a few times. The chain recombines TRBV4-2 with TRBJ2-4; TRBD2 matches at 13 bases. The germline V gene encodes CDR1 LGHNA and CDR2 YNFKEQ. V shed 3 bases and J 0 bases; nucleotides not matched to a gene: 8. CDR3 length: 19 residues. The CDR3 is CASSHAGTSGTLAKNIQYF. The DNA for the CDR3 is TGTGCCAGCAGCCATGCCGGGACTAGCGGGACTTTAGCCAAAAACATTCAGTACTTC.

This clonotype was picked up a small number of times. V usage is TRBV21-1 and J usage is TRBJ2-3; the tabulated D call, TRBD1, remains unverified against the DNA. TRBV21-1 is a pseudogene locus. The CDR3 loop spans 16 amino acids. The CDR3, as DNA: TGTGCCAGCAGCAAAGGGGACCACGACCGCACAGATACGCAGTATTTT. Amino acid sequence: CASSKGDHDRTDTQYF.

The chain couples TRBV9 to TRBJ1-4; 8 positions match TRBD1. V lost 6 bases and J lost 5; bases outside the gene matches: 6. The CDR3 contains 14 residues. In germline, CDR1 is SGDLS, CDR2 YYNGEE. The CDR3 DNA reads TGTGCCAGCACCCCTGGGGACAGGAATGAAAAACTGTTTTTT. Translated, it gives CASTPGDRNEKLFF.

This clonotype was seen a handful of times. The chain is built from TRBV4-1 and TRBJ1-2; TRBD1 is a possible D gene (6 bases). This CDR3 has 16 residues. Trimming removed 0 bases from V and 4 bases from J, with 15 bases in between. Germline CDR1 is MGHRA and CDR2 is YSYEKL. The CDR3 nucleotides are TGCGCCAGCAGCCAAGATTGGGGGGCTGTAAGCTATGGCTACACCTTC. Protein product: CASSQDWGAVSYGYTF.

The chain uses TRBV7-6 and TRBJ2-7; D is possibly TRBD1 (5 bases). Trimming removed 1 base from V and 0 bases from J, with 10 bases in between. This CDR3 is built from 15 residues. The V gene's germline CDR1 is SGHVS and CDR2 FNYEAQ. The CDR3 loop is CASSLDDSDSYEQYF. The CDR3 nucleotides read TGTGCCAGCAGCTTAGATGACAGCGACTCCTACGAGCAGTACTTC.

In this sample, this clonotype turned up a few times. The chain combines TRBV7-8 with TRBJ2-2, with 7 bases matching TRBD1. V was clipped by 4 bases and J by 0 bases; unmatched bases: 11. The V gene's germline CDR1 is SGHVS and CDR2 FQNEAQ. The CDR3 runs 18 residues. The CDR3 DNA reads TGTGCCAGCAGCTGGGCCGGGACAGCTTACGCGAACACCGGGGAGCTGTTTTTT. Encoded protein: CASSWAGTAYANTGELFF.

The rearrangement uses TRBV27 and TRBJ2-1; perhaps TRBD1 as D (5 bases). V was clipped by 2 bases and J by 5 bases, with 10 bases between them. Germline-derived CDR1 and CDR2 are MNHEY and SMNVEV (reference sequence). CDR3 size: 14 residues. The CDR3 DNA reads TGTGCCAGCAGTTTACTCAGGGCGGACAATGAGCAGTTCTTC. Translating it yields CASSLLRADNEQFF.

The V and J genes are TRBV4-2 and TRBJ2-3; 10 bases are a match to TRBD2. There are 16 residues in the CDR3. Trimming took 0 bases from V and 4 from J; bases not matched to a gene: 4. Germline V gene sequence: CDR1 LGHNA, CDR2 YNFKEQ. The DNA for the CDR3 is TGTGCCAGCAGCCAAGATAGCGGGGGGCCCCCAGATACGCAGTATTTT. Protein: CASSQDSGGPPDTQYF.

The rearrangement links TRBV30 to TRBJ2-7; D uncertain. CDR3 length: 13 residues. Germline V gives CDR1 GTSNPN, CDR2 SVGIG (reference sequence). V gave up 3 bases and J gave up 0 bases, with 9 bases separating them. Here the CDR3 reads CAWRTVGSYEQYF. The DNA for the CDR3 is TGTGCCTGGAGAACGGTTGGCTCCTACGAGCAGTACTTC. Full variable domain (remainder filled in from reference TRBV30 and TRBJ2-7): SQTIHQWPATLVQPVGSPLSLECTVEGTSNPNLYWYRQAAGRGLQLLFYSVGIGQISSEVPQNLSASRPQDRQFILSSKKLLLSDSGFYLCAWRTVGSYEQYFGPGTRLTVT.

This clonotype occurred many times. V and J are TRBV12-3 or TRBV12-4 and TRBJ2-2, with 8 bases fitting TRBD2. Trimming took 3 bases from V and 3 from J; bases not matched to a gene: 6. The CDR3 length is 16 residues. CDR3 amino acids: CASSLGKAGDTGELFF. As DNA, the CDR3 is TGTGCCAGCAGTTTGGGTAAAGCGGGGGACACCGGGGAGCTGTTTTTT.